Described below is a single T cell receptor beta chain sequence and its context. Its antigen is currently unknown. Trimming pared 2 bases from V and 9 bases from J, leaving 13 bases between. Per germline, CDR1 SGHDT and CDR2 YYEEEE. The CDR3 loop spans 13 amino acids. Regarding treatment: around 19 received Ad26.COV2.S at low or high dose, single or two shots; several received placebo; per-sample allocation not given. Samples came from day 63 after the first vaccine or placebo injection. At a Boston site, the person donating was an adult of 18-55 years. The data were taken from a study of Ad26.COV2.S vaccination and SARS-CoV-2 variants. Findings of the study overall: Vaccinated individuals (as opposed to placebo recipients) had higher spike-specific TCR breadth.

Sequencing was performed with immunoSEQ multiplex PCR; in TCRdb, only in-frame clones are kept and a portion is missing. Altogether over 350,000 clones are present, less than 90% being singletons, with the ten largest covering roughly 3.2%. The sequence came from a person between 18 and 65 years old who received the Ad26.COV2.S COVID-19 vaccine or a placebo. Sequenced here: peripheral blood, sampled in a trial of Ad26.COV2.S vaccine versus placebo. The rearrangement uses TRBV5-6 and TRBJ2-3; the D gene is possibly TRBD2 (5 bases). The CDR3 sequence is CASSFWTPETQYF. The CDR3 nucleotides read TGTGCCAGCAGCTTTTGGACTCCGGAAACGCAGTATTTT.